A single sample is the source of the 4 T cell receptor beta chains below, sequenced in a study of T cell repertoires in cytomegalovirus infection. TCRdb analysed the reads with MiXCR anew, one entry per CDR3 protein. The sample carries approximately 910,000 distinct CDR3 sequences, around 31% recorded once. Their target antigens are unknown. The sequenced sample was cultured CD8+ T cells from PBMCs, obtained from culture after CMV antigen stimulation. The receptors derive from a human donor in good health (CMV status not recorded). Some clones in this sample may be carry-over from other donors' samples.

This clonotype showed up just a few times. The gene calls are TRBV7-2 and TRBJ2-7, with D maybe TRBD1 (5 bases). Germline lookup yields CDR1 SGHTA and CDR2 FQGNSA. This CDR3 spans 14 amino acids. With 2 bases removed from V and 4 bases from J, the gap between germline ends came to 12 bases. The CDR3 nucleotides are TGTGCCAGCAGCTTAAAAGAGACAGCTTACGAGCAGTACGTC. Translation: CASSLKETAYEQYV.

J is TRBJ1-2 and V is TRBV7-1; D is unresolved. TRBV7-1 is placed among ORFs of uncertain function. This CDR3 contains 11 residues. The V end was cut by 5 bases, the J end by 12 bases, with 13 bases between. The CDR3 region has the DNA TGTGCCAGCAGCCATAATCAGGTCCACACCTTC. The encoded protein is CASSHNQVHTF.

This chain connects TRBV2 to TRBJ1-2, with D unresolved. Germline V gene data show CDR1 as SNHLY and CDR2 as FYNNEI. CDR3 length: 11 amino acids. V was clipped by 10 bases and J by 4 bases, with 10 bases between them. CDR3 DNA sequence: TGTGCCACCACTGGAGTCTATGGCTACACCTTC. Translation: CATTGVYGYTF. Using reference TRBV2 and TRBJ1-2 for the parts outside the CDR3, the full variable domain is EPEVTQTPSHQVTQMGQEVILRCVPISNHLYFYWYRQILGQKVEFLVSFYNNEISEKSEIFDDQFSVERPDGSNFTLKIRSTKLEDSAMYFCATTGVYGYTFGSGTRLTVV.

The J gene is TRBJ1-1, the V gene TRBV4-3, with D possibly TRBD1 on 6 matching bases. Germline loops: CDR1 LGHNA, CDR2 YSLEER. The CDR3 loop spans 16 amino acids. V lost 0 bases and J 1 base, leaving 12 bases between the germline ends. CDR3 loop: CASSQDQGRGNTEAFF. DNA of the CDR3: TGCGCCAGCAGCCAAGATCAAGGCAGGGGGAACACTGAAGCTTTCTTT.